This T cell receptor (beta chain) came from a study of blood T cell repertoires in COVID-19. On the study more broadly: Material from acute and convalescent COVID-19 was sourced from the United States, Italy and Spain. PBMCs, B-cell-depleted T cells, or T cells provided the cDNA or gDNA that made up the material.

Turning to this clone: The sample carries other DNA sequences with the same CDR3.

The protocol was immunoSEQ multiplex PCR, while the TCRdb copy is restricted to in-frame clones and leaves out a portion. Seen here are approximately 350,000 clones, about 87% observed once, and the top ten hold roughly 6.3%. During active infection, Seattle patients enrolled and were then monitored through disease. The material sequenced was peripheral blood. This sequence was found in a woman in her forties or fifties with COVID-19, enrolled during active disease.

The CDR3 region is CATSDPGQGNTEAFF. CDR3 bases: TGTGCCACCAGTGATCCGGGACAGGGAAACACTGAAGCTTTCTTT. The chain links TRBV24-1 to TRBJ1-1, with 9 bases matching TRBD1. From germline, CDR1 is KGHDR and CDR2 SFDVKD. Trimming at V came to 3 bases and at J to 2 bases, leaving 3 bases not matched to a gene. The CDR3 spans 15 residues.